The T cell receptor (beta chain) under discussion was sequenced for a study of blood T cell repertoires in COVID-19. On the study more broadly: Acute-phase and convalescent COVID-19 samples originated in the United States, Italy and Spain. PBMCs, B-cell-depleted T cells, or T cells were the source of the cDNA or gDNA that made up the material.

In the study's own analysis: Reference gene primer amplification in the assay estimated nucleated cell counts. TCRdb's copy holds only in-frame clones and misses some; the assay was immunoSEQ multiplex PCR. The V and J calls and the clone size are those of that table, but D and trimming were determined from the DNA. The sample lists roughly 24,000 clones; around 87% were seen once. Material for sequencing was peripheral blood. The TCR comes from a woman aged 55 to 70 with active COVID-19.

DNA for the CDR3: TGTGCCAGCAGCTTGAGCCTTTCGTCGCCCGGAGAGACCCAGTACTTC. Its translation: CASSLSLSSPGETQYF. This chain joins TRBV7-6 and TRBJ2-5; unclear D gene. The germline V gene encodes CDR1 SGHVS and CDR2 FNYEAQ. This CDR3 region has 16 residues. Trimming cost V 3 bases and J 4 bases, with 18 bases left between them. The full variable domain, with the rest looked up from reference TRBV7-6 and TRBJ2-5, is GAGVSQSPRYKVTKRGQDVALRCDPISGHVSLYWYRQALGQGPEFLTYFNYEAQQDKSGLPNDRFSAERPEGSISTLTIQRTEQRDSAMYRCASSLSLSSPGETQYFGPGTRLLVL.